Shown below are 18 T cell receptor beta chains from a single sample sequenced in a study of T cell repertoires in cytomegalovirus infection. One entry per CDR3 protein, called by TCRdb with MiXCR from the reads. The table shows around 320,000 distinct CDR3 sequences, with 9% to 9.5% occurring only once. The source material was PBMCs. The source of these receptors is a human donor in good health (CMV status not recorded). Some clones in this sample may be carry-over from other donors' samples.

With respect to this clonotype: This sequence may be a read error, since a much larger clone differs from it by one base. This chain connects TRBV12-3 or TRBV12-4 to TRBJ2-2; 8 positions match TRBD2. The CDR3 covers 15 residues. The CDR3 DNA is TGTGCCAGCAGTGGAAGCGGGAGCCGGACCGGGGAGCTGGTTTTT. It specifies CASSGSGSRTGELVF.

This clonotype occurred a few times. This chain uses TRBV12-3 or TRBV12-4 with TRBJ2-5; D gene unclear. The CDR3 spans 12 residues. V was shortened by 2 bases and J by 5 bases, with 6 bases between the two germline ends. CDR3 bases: TGTGCCAGCAGTTTATTGGGGGAGACCCAGTACTTC. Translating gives CASSLLGETQYF.

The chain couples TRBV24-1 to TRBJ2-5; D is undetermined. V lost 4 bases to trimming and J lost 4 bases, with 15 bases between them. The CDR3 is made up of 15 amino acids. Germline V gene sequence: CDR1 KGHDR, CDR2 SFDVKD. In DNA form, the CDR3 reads TGTGCCACCAGTGACAACTCTTTAACTGCAGAGACCCAGTACTTC. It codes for CATSDNSLTAETQYF.

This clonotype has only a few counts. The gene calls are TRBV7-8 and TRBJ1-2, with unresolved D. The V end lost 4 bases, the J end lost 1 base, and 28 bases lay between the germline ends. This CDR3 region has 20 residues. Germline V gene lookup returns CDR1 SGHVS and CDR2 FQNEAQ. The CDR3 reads CASSSREVQLPLSLNYGYTF. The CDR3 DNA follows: TGTGCCAGCAGCTCTAGGGAGGTTCAATTGCCCCTTAGCCTTAACTATGGCTACACCTTC.

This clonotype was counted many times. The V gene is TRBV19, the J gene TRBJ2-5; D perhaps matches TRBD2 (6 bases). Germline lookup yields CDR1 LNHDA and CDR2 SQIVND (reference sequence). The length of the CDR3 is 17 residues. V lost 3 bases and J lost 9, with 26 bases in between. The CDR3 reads CASSMRGSRGAGSSQYF. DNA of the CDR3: TGTGCCAGTAGTATGAGAGGGAGCCGTGGGGCCGGGAGTTCCCAGTACTTC.

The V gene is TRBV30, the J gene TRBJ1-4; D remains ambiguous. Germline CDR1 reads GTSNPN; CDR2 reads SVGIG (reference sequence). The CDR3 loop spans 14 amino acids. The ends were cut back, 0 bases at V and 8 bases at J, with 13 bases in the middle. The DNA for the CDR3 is TGTGCCTGGAGTGTATATACACGGAGGGAAAAACTGTTTTTT. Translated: CAWSVYTRREKLFF.

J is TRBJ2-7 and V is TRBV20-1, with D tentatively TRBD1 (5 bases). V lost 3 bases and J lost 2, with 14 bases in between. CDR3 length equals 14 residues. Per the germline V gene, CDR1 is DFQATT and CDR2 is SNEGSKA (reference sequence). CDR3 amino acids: CSASYRQRAYEQYF. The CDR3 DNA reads TGCAGTGCTAGCTACAGGCAAAGGGCCTACGAGCAGTACTTC.

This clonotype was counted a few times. The CDR3 bases are TGTGCCAGCAACCCCGGGACTAGCAATGAGCAGTTCTTC. Amino acids: CASNPGTSNEQFF. The gene calls are TRBV7-6 and TRBJ2-1; 8 nucleotides match TRBD2. Germline CDR1 SGHVS, CDR2 FNYEAQ. Trimming removed 7 bases from V and 6 bases from J; junction bases left unmatched: 5. The CDR3 contains 13 residues.

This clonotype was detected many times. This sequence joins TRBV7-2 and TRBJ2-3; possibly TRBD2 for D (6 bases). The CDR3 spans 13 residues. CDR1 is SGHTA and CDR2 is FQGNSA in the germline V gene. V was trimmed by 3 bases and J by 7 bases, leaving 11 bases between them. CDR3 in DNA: TGTGCCAGCAGCTTGGACTACGGGAATACGCAGTATTTT. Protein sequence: CASSLDYGNTQYF. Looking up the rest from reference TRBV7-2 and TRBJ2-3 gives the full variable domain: GAGVSQSPSNKVTEKGKDVELRCDPISGHTALYWYRQSLGQGLEFLIYFQGNSAPDKSGLPSDRFSAERTGGSVSTLTIQRTQQEDSAVYLCASSLDYGNTQYFGPGTRLTVL.

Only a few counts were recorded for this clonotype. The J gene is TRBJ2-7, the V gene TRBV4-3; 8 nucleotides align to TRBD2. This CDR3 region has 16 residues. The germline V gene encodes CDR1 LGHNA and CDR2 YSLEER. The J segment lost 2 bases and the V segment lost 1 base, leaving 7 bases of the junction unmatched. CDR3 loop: CASSQVRAGAPYEQYF. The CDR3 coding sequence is TGCGCCAGCAGCCAAGTTCGAGCGGGGGCCCCCTACGAGCAGTACTTC.

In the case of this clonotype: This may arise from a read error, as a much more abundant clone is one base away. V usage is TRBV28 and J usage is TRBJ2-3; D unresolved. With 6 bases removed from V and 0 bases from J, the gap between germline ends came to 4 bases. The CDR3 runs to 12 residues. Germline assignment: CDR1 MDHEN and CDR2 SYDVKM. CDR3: CASRLSTDTQYF. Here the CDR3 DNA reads TGTGCCAGCAGGTTAAGCACAGATACGCAGTATTTT.

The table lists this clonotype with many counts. CDR3 region: CASSPRSGGHQETQYF. CDR3 sequence (DNA): TGTGCCAGCTCACCACGAAGCGGGGGACACCAAGAGACCCAGTACTTC. V usage is TRBV18 and J usage is TRBJ2-5, with 8 positions matching TRBD2. Germline-derived CDR1 and CDR2 are KGHSH and LQKENI. V lost 1 base and J lost 0; bases outside the gene matches: 4. This CDR3 spans 16 amino acids.

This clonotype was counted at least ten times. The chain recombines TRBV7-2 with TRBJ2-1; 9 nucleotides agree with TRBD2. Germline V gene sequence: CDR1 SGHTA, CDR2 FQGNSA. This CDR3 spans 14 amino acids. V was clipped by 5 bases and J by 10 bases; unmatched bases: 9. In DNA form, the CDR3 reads TGTGCCAGCAGCCTTAGCGGGAGTGCTGGAGAGCAGTTCTTC. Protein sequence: CASSLSGSAGEQFF.

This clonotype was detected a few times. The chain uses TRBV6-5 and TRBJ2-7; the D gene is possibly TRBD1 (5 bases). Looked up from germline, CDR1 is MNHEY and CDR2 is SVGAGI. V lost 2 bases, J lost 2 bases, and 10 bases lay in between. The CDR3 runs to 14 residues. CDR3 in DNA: TGTGCCAGCAGTTACGATACAGGAACCTACGAGCAGTACTTC. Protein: CASSYDTGTYEQYF.

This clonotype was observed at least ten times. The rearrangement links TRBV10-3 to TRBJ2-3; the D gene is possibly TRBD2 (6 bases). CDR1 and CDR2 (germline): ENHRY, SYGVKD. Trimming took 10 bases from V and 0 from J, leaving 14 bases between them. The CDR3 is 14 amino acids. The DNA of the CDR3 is TGTGCCACCAGCGGGCACCTCAGCACAGATACGCAGTATTTT. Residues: CATSGHLSTDTQYF.

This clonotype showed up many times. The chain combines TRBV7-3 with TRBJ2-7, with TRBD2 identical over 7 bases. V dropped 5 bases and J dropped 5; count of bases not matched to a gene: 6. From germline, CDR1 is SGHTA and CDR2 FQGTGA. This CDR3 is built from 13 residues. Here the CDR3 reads CASSPWEGHEQYF. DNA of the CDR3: TGTGCCAGCAGCCCCTGGGAGGGCCACGAGCAGTACTTC.

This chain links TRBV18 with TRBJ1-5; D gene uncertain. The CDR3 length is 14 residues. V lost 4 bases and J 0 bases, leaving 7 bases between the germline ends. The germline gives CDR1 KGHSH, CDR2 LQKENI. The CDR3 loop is CASSQQYSNQPQHF. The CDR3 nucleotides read TGTGCCAGCTCACAACAGTATAGCAATCAGCCCCAGCATTTT.

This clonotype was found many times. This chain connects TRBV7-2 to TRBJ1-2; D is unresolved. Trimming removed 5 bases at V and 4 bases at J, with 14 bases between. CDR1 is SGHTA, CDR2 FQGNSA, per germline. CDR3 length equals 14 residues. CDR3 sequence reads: CASSQVVGSYGYTF. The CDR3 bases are TGTGCCAGCAGCCAAGTGGTGGGAAGCTATGGCTACACCTTC. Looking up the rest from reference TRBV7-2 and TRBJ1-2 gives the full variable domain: GAGVSQSPSNKVTEKGKDVELRCDPISGHTALYWYRQSLGQGLEFLIYFQGNSAPDKSGLPSDRFSAERTGGSVSTLTIQRTQQEDSAVYLCASSQVVGSYGYTFGSGTRLTVV.